This is a list of T cell receptor beta chains from one sample in a study of identical twins. TCRdb independently ran MiXCR on the 5' RACE reads; one entry per CDR3 protein. Of 350,000 to 450,000 distinct CDR3 sequences in the sample, roughly 20% were seen once. Input material: naive T cells sorted from blood. Receptors were obtained from a man aged 45-60 years in good health. The CDR3 runs from the conserved cysteine through the conserved F or W. D genes are given only for firm matches. Part of the rows lack a size; the others show once, few, many or a class for expanded clones.

J | D | V | size | CDR3 | DNA
TRBJ2-7 | - | TRBV6-2/TRBV6-3 | - | CASSYVSGKSLAYEQYF | TGTGCCAGCAGTTACGTGTCAGGGAAAAGCCTAGCCTACGAGCAGTACTTC
TRBJ2-6 | - | TRBV10-3 | few | CAISERGTGANVLTF | TGTGCCATCAGTGAGAGGGGAACAGGGGCCAACGTCCTGACTTTC
TRBJ2-1 | - | TRBV4-3 | - | CASSQAVRAYAYNEQFF | TGCGCCAGCAGCCAAGCGGTTCGAGCTTACGCCTACAATGAGCAGTTCTTC
TRBJ2-7 | - | TRBV27 | - | CASSFRFSKSYEQYF | TGTGCCAGCAGTTTTCGCTTTTCAAAATCCTACGAGCAGTACTTC
TRBJ2-1 | - | TRBV5-1 | few | CASSQGSVMDNEQFF | TGCGCCAGCAGCCAGGGGTCGGTTATGGACAATGAGCAGTTCTTC
TRBJ2-1 | - | TRBV4-3 | few | CASSQDSGPYSDNEQFF | TGCGCCAGCAGCCAAGATAGTGGGCCCTATTCCGACAATGAGCAGTTCTTC
TRBJ2-1 | TRBD2 | TRBV29-1 | many | CSVAGLAVDEQFF | TGCAGCGTTGCGGGACTAGCTGTAGATGAGCAGTTCTTC
TRBJ2-1 | TRBD2 | TRBV6-2/TRBV6-3 | - | CASRNNPLAGDYNEQFF | TGTGCCAGCAGGAACAACCCCCTAGCGGGAGACTACAATGAGCAGTTCTTC
TRBJ2-4 | TRBD1 | TRBV4-3 | once | CASSQDWDRGRNIQYF | TGCGCCAGCAGCCAAGATTGGGACAGGGGACGGAACATTCAGTACTTC
TRBJ2-1 | TRBD2 | TRBV6-2/TRBV6-3 | many | CASTGGASGSYEQFF | TGTGCCAGCACCGGTGGGGCCAGCGGGAGCTATGAGCAGTTCTTC
TRBJ2-2 | - | TRBV24-1 | - | CATSDARSGELFF | TGTGCCACCAGTGATGCCAGGAGCGGGGAGCTGTTTTTT
TRBJ1-5 | - | TRBV10-3 | - | CAISEGGSGQPQHF | TGTGCCATCAGTGAAGGAGGGAGTGGACAGCCCCAGCATTTT
TRBJ1-3 | - | TRBV12-3/TRBV12-4 | - | CASSLKTGLLGNTIYF | TGTGCCAGCAGTTTAAAGACAGGCCTACTCGGAAACACCATATATTTT
TRBJ1-1 | - | TRBV6-2/TRBV6-3 | - | CASSYVVKGTEAFF | TGTGCCAGCAGTTATGTGGTGAAGGGAACTGAAGCTTTCTTT
TRBJ2-2 | TRBD2 | TRBV10-2 | - | CASNPGLAGGKPRDTGELFF | TGCGCCAGCAACCCGGGACTAGCGGGGGGTAAACCAAGAGACACCGGGGAGCTGTTTTTT
TRBJ2-7 | - | TRBV5-1 | few | CASSVGGHGEYF | TGCGCCAGCAGTGTTGGCGGCCACGGGGAGTACTTC
TRBJ1-6 | - | TRBV4-2 | many | CASSQSQGYSPLHF | TGTGCCAGCAGCCAGAGCCAGGGGTATTCACCCCTCCACTTT
TRBJ2-6 | - | TRBV4-3 | many | CASSQQVRGRTSGANVLTF | TGCGCCAGCAGCCAACAGGTGCGGGGAAGGACTTCTGGGGCCAACGTCCTGACTTTC
TRBJ2-5 | - | TRBV5-1 | few | CASSTRDFETQYF | TGCGCCAGCAGCACCCGGGACTTCGAGACCCAGTACTTC
TRBJ2-7 | TRBD1 | TRBV11-2 | - | CASRGQFGASYEQYF | TGTGCCAGCAGGGGACAGTTTGGGGCCTCCTACGAGCAGTACTTC
TRBJ2-3 | - | TRBV18 | - | CASSPAYRSQLTDTQYF | TGTGCCAGCTCACCGGCGTATAGGTCACAACTCACAGATACGCAGTATTTT
TRBJ2-5 | TRBD1 | TRBV7-9 | - | CASSLFYSQGAETQYF | TGTGCCAGCAGCTTGTTCTACAGTCAGGGGGCAGAGACCCAGTACTTC
TRBJ2-1 | TRBD2 | TRBV23-1 | many | CASSEREFGEQFF | TGCGCCAGCTCGGAGCGGGAGTTTGGTGAGCAGTTCTTC
TRBJ2-1 | TRBD2 | TRBV27 | many | CASCRERGNYNEQFF | TGTGCCAGCTGCAGGGAGCGGGGGAACTACAATGAGCAGTTCTTC
TRBJ2-7 | TRBD1 | TRBV6-6 | - | CASSRDSQYEQYF | TGTGCCAGCAGTAGGGACAGTCAATACGAGCAGTACTTC
TRBJ2-1 | TRBD1 | TRBV9 | few | CASSVGDRALGNEQFF | TGTGCCAGCAGCGTAGGGGACAGGGCCCTGGGGAATGAGCAGTTCTTC
TRBJ2-2 | TRBD2 | TRBV24-1 | few | CATSDVGAGANTGELFF | TGTGCCACCAGTGACGTCGGAGCGGGGGCTAACACCGGGGAGCTGTTTTTT
TRBJ1-2 | TRBD1 | TRBV6-6 | - | CASSNDRGYGYTF | TGTGCCAGCAGCAACGACAGGGGATATGGCTACACCTTC
TRBJ2-7 | - | TRBV11-3 | - | CASSLEGAGEQYF | TGTGCCAGCAGCTTAGAGGGGGCAGGCGAGCAGTACTTC
TRBJ2-1 | - | TRBV29-1 | many | CSVGSLSYNEQFF | TGCAGCGTTGGCAGTTTATCCTACAATGAGCAGTTCTTC
TRBJ2-3 | - | TRBV20-1 | many | CSARVGGAGDTQYF | TGCAGTGCTAGAGTGGGGGGCGCCGGGGATACGCAGTATTTT
TRBJ2-4 | - | TRBV6-2/TRBV6-3 | few | CASSYSLPANNIQYF | TGTGCCAGCAGTTACTCGCTCCCGGCCAATAACATTCAGTACTTC
TRBJ1-5 | - | TRBV5-1 | - | CASSLDPYSNQPQHF | TGCGCCAGCAGCTTGGACCCGTATAGCAATCAGCCCCAGCATTTT
TRBJ1-2 | - | TRBV27 | - | CASSLLATRLASNYGYTF | TGTGCCAGCAGTTTATTGGCGACACGGCTGGCATCTAACTATGGCTACACCTTC
TRBJ1-1 | - | TRBV20-1 | - | CSASGGTRVSGTEAFF | TGCAGTGCTTCCGGCGGGACCAGGGTTTCTGGCACTGAAGCTTTCTTT
TRBJ2-3 | - | TRBV29-1 | few | CSVKSLPHTDTQYF | TGCAGCGTTAAGAGCTTGCCCCACACAGATACGCAGTATTTT
TRBJ2-7 | - | TRBV10-3 | - | CAISRTALYEQYF | TGTGCCATCAGTAGGACGGCCCTCTACGAGCAGTACTTC
TRBJ2-1 | TRBD2 | TRBV20-1 | - | CSPLGTSVYNEQFF | TGCAGTCCGTTAGGGACTAGCGTTTACAATGAGCAGTTCTTC
TRBJ2-3 | - | TRBV2 | - | CASSVRGNTDTQYF | TGTGCCAGCAGCGTTCGGGGAAACACAGATACGCAGTATTTT
TRBJ2-3 | TRBD2 | TRBV20-1 | few | CSEGISSGTTDTQYF | TGCAGTGAGGGGATAAGTAGCGGGACCACAGATACGCAGTATTTT
TRBJ1-1 | - | TRBV7-2 | many | CASSLGRNTEAFF | TGTGCCAGCAGTTTAGGGAGGAACACTGAAGCTTTCTTT
TRBJ2-4 | - | TRBV5-1 | many | CASSLGDPLTKNIQYF | TGCGCCAGCAGCTTGGGGGACCCCTTGACCAAAAACATTCAGTACTTC
TRBJ2-7 | - | TRBV4-3 | few | CASSPRVVAYEQYF | TGCGCCAGCAGCCCACGGGTCGTGGCCTACGAGCAGTACTTC
TRBJ2-3 | TRBD2 | TRBV7-6 | - | CASSFRRGATDTQYF | TGTGCCAGCAGCTTCCGGCGGGGGGCCACAGATACGCAGTATTTT
TRBJ2-6 | - | TRBV18 | few | CASSPPGQNNVLTF | TGTGCCAGCTCACCACCCGGACAGAACAACGTCCTGACTTTC
TRBJ1-5 | - | TRBV20-1 | few | CSARGVRGSDQPQHF | TGCAGTGCTAGAGGCGTACGGGGGAGCGATCAGCCCCAGCATTTT
TRBJ1-2 | TRBD1 | TRBV28 | many | CASSFSTGPNYGYTF | TGTGCCAGCAGTTTTTCGACAGGGCCAAACTATGGCTACACCTTC
TRBJ1-5 | - | TRBV10-3 | few | CATQSRGQPQHF | TGTGCCACGCAAAGTCGGGGCCAGCCCCAGCATTTT